The sequence of this T cell receptor beta chain was determined in a study of T-cell reconstitution after alpha-beta-depleted transplantation in children. Study-wide points: Surviving recipient T cells and thymic progenitors produced the high day-60 TCRbeta diversity seen in some patients. Newly generated T cells supplied most T-cell counts and diversity one year post-transplant. In patients about two months after transplant, alpha-beta T cells reportedly arose from several hundred expanded graft clones.

The V and J ends lost 7 bases and 4 bases respectively, with 13 bases between them. CDR3 length equals 13 residues. Per germline, CDR1 SGHRS and CDR2 YFSETQ. The table lists this clonotype with many counts. What it recognizes is unknown. Unique molecular identifiers were used to barcode this TCRbeta library. TCRdb independently ran MiXCR on the PCR reads; one entry per CDR3 protein. The top ten clones hold about 30% of a sample with 200,000 to 250,000 distinct CDR3 sequences, 9.5% to 13% of them seen once. The V call is TRBV5-1, the J call TRBJ2-3, with D perhaps being TRBD1 or TRBD2 (5 bases each). The sequence came from a child under two years old with acute myeloid leukemia, due to receive a stem cell transplant. The sequences come from PBMCs, collected before TCRalphabeta/CD19-depleted stem cell transplant. The CDR3 here is CASSDVGADTQYF. The CDR3 DNA reads as TGCGCCAGCTCCGATGTGGGGGCAGATACGCAGTATTTT.